The 22 T cell receptor beta chains given below trace back to one sample, sequenced in a study of blood T cell repertoires in COVID-19. Profiled with immunoSEQ multiplex PCR; TCRdb holds only in-frame clones, not every one. The table has some 160,000 clones, approximately 81% seen once; the top ten hold roughly 8%. Source material: PBMCs or T cells enriched from blood (not recorded which). These receptors originate from a woman between 50 and 59 years old who had recovered from COVID-19.

The chain joins TRBV19 to TRBJ1-2, with a possible D match to TRBD1 (5 bases). The CDR3 is 12 amino acids. The V and J ends lost 5 bases and 4 bases respectively, with 8 bases between them. Per germline, CDR1 LNHDA and CDR2 SQIVND (reference sequence). CDR3 sequence: CASSPGGYGYTF. Written as DNA, the CDR3 is TGTGCCAGTAGTCCCGGGGGCTATGGCTACACCTTC.

The V gene is TRBV4-1, the J gene TRBJ2-7; 8 nucleotides match TRBD2. The germline V gene has CDR1 MGHRA and CDR2 YSYEKL. The CDR3 is made up of 16 amino acids. V lost 0 bases to trimming and J lost 0 bases; unmatched junction nucleotides: 4. The CDR3 bases are TGCGCCAGCAGCCAAGACCCCGGGGGGGCCTCCTACGAGCAGTACTTC. This sequence encodes CASSQDPGGASYEQYF.

The chain combines TRBV3-1 (or the pseudogene TRBV3-2) with TRBJ1-2; D possibly corresponds to TRBD1 (6 bases). The V gene's germline CDR1 is LGHDT and CDR2 YNNKEL (reference sequence). V lost 5 bases, J lost 8 bases, and 15 bases lay in between. The CDR3 loop spans 13 amino acids. CDR3: CASSARGIHGYTF. The CDR3 DNA reads as TGTGCCAGCAGCGCGAGGGGGATACACGGCTACACCTTC.

The chain uses TRBV28 and TRBJ1-5, with TRBD1 matching over 7 bases. The trim removed 7 bases at V and 7 bases at J, leaving 10 bases unmatched. This CDR3 has 14 amino acids. Germline loops: CDR1 MDHEN, CDR2 SYDVKM. CDR3 nucleotide sequence: TGTGCCAGCAAGGGGACAGCTTCAGTCCAGCCCCAGCATTTT. This sequence encodes CASKGTASVQPQHF.

The chain joins TRBV4-2 to TRBJ1-3; weak D call: TRBD1 (5 bases). Per germline, CDR1 LGHNA and CDR2 YNFKEQ. Deletions cut 0 bases from V and 4 bases from J, with 10 bases between. The CDR3 extends over 15 amino acids. The CDR3 loop reads CASSQDTQGGNTIYF. The CDR3 bases are TGTGCCAGCAGCCAAGATACCCAGGGAGGAAACACCATATATTTT.

The chain joins TRBV6-4 to TRBJ1-2, with 8 bases identical to TRBD1. V was clipped by 0 bases and J by 8 bases; unmatched bases: 8. Germline CDR1 MRHNA, CDR2 SNTAGT. The length of the CDR3 is 15 residues. CDR3 nucleotide sequence: TGTGCCAGCAGTGACTCGGGAGGCAGGACAGGGGGCTACACCTTC. Amino acid sequence: CASSDSGGRTGGYTF.

The rearrangement uses TRBV7-9 and TRBJ1-1; 12 bases match TRBD1. The CDR3 extends over 15 amino acids. CDR1 SEHNR and CDR2 FQNEAQ come from the germline V gene (reference sequence). V trimming: 0 bases; J trimming: 5 bases; junction bases outside the gene matches: 1. The CDR3 reads CASSLAGQGATEAFF. In DNA, the CDR3 is TGTGCCAGCAGCTTAGCGGGACAGGGGGCGACTGAAGCTTTCTTT.

V usage is TRBV7-2 and J usage is TRBJ2-2; perhaps TRBD1 as D (5 bases). CDR3 length: 15 amino acids. Trimming removed 1 base at V and 0 bases at J, with 6 bases between. Looked up from germline, CDR1 is SGHTA and CDR2 is FQGNSA. The CDR3: CASSLGQPNTGELFF. In DNA form, the CDR3 reads TGTGCCAGCAGCTTAGGACAGCCGAACACCGGGGAGCTGTTTTTT.

The rearrangement uses TRBV6-2 or TRBV6-3 and TRBJ2-2, with 8 positions matching TRBD1. This CDR3 has 16 amino acids. CDR1 MNHEY and CDR2 SVGEGT come from the germline V gene. With 2 bases clipped from V and 6 bases from J, the junction kept 8 bases outside the gene matches. Here the CDR3 DNA reads TGTGCCAGCAGTTACGGAGGGACAGGCCTTTCCGGGGAGCTGTTTTTT. This encodes CASSYGGTGLSGELFF.

CDR3 loop: CASSQDGRLAGFYEQYF. For the CDR3, the DNA is TGCGCCAGCAGCCAAGATGGTCGACTAGCGGGGTTCTACGAGCAGTACTTC. The rearrangement links TRBV4-3 to TRBJ2-7; 11 bases line up with TRBD2. The CDR3 has 17 residues. CDR1 LGHNA and CDR2 YSLEER come from the germline V gene. After removal of 0 bases from V and 3 bases from J, the junction contained 7 bases not matched to a gene.

The chain couples TRBV5-1 to TRBJ2-1; 7 positions match TRBD2. The germline gives CDR1 SGHRS, CDR2 YFSETQ. V gave up 0 bases and J gave up 0 bases; unmatched junction bases: 3. This CDR3 spans 16 amino acids. Here the CDR3 DNA reads TGCGCCAGCAGCTTGGAGCTAGCGGCCTCCTACAATGAGCAGTTCTTC. This codes for CASSLELAASYNEQFF.

The V and J genes are TRBV28 and TRBJ2-7; D possibly corresponds to TRBD2 (5 bases). V dropped 5 bases and J dropped 6 bases, with 11 bases sitting between them. This CDR3 spans 12 amino acids. In germline, CDR1 is MDHEN, CDR2 SYDVKM. The CDR3 here is CASSLLAGEQYF. The CDR3 DNA reads as TGTGCCAGCAGTCTCCTAGCCGGCGAGCAGTACTTC.

This clone turned up a few times. J is TRBJ2-1 and V is TRBV19; D is possibly TRBD1 (6 bases). Germline lookup yields CDR1 LNHDA and CDR2 SQIVND (reference sequence). Trimming left V 2 bases short and J 6 bases short, with 14 bases between. The CDR3 sequence is 15 residues long. CDR3 sequence (DNA): TGTGCCAGTAGTATATATCAGGGGCCCTCCAATGAGCAGTTCTTC. It encodes CASSIYQGPSNEQFF.

The CDR3 protein is CASKTETTYEQYF. Written as DNA, the CDR3 is TGTGCCAGCAAGACAGAGACAACCTACGAGCAGTACTTC. The chain joins TRBV11-2 to TRBJ2-7, with D perhaps TRBD1 (5 bases). Trimming cost V 7 bases and J 2 bases, with 12 bases left between them. CDR1 and CDR2 from the germline V gene are SGHAT and FQNNGV. There are 13 residues in the CDR3.

The chain links TRBV16 to TRBJ2-7; 10 bases fit TRBD1. V was clipped by 2 bases and J by 2 bases; unmatched bases: 0. This CDR3 has 14 amino acids. Looked up from germline, CDR1 is KGHSY and CDR2 is FQNENV. CDR3 coding DNA: TGTGCCAGCAGCCAAGGACAGGGGGCCTACGAGCAGTACTTC. It specifies CASSQGQGAYEQYF. The variable domain in full, completed from reference TRBV16 and TRBJ2-7, reads GEEVAQTPKHLVRGEGQKAKLYCAPIKGHSYVFWYQQVLKNEFKFLISFQNENVFDETGMPKERFSAKCLPNSPCSLEIQATKLEDSAVYFCASSQGQGAYEQYFGPGTRLTVT.

The chain combines TRBV11-2 with TRBJ2-3, with TRBD1 matching over 11 bases. CDR1 and CDR2 from the germline V gene are SGHAT and FQNNGV. J was trimmed by 5 bases and V by 4 bases; bases with no gene match: 14. CDR3 size: 18 residues. The CDR3 bases are TGTGCCAGCAGCTCCCCATACTGGGACAGGGGGTCCGGAGATACGCAGTATTTT. It is translated as CASSSPYWDRGSGDTQYF.

This chain joins TRBV3-1 (or the pseudogene TRBV3-2) and TRBJ2-5; 7 bases agree with TRBD2. The trim removed 3 bases at V and 2 bases at J, leaving 9 bases unmatched. This CDR3 spans 16 amino acids. Germline V gene data show CDR1 as LGHDT and CDR2 as YNNKEL (reference sequence). In DNA form, the CDR3 reads TGTGCCAGCAGCCAGAGCCGGACTAGAGGGCAAGAGACCCAGTACTTC. Protein: CASSQSRTRGQETQYF.

This chain uses TRBV4-1 with TRBJ2-1; D gene uncertain. The CDR3 sequence is 13 residues long. Trimming shortened V by 4 bases and J by 7 bases, and 11 bases separated the two germline ends. CDR1 and CDR2 (germline): MGHRA, YSYEKL. Here the CDR3 DNA reads TGCGCCAGCAGCCCCCCGGCCGGGAATGAGCAGTTCTTC. This gives the protein CASSPPAGNEQFF.

This clone was counted ten times or more. V is TRBV10-1 and J is TRBJ2-1; 8 bases fit TRBD2. This CDR3 spans 13 amino acids. Germline V gene sequence: CDR1 WNHNN, CDR2 SYGVQD (reference sequence). The V gene end was trimmed by 6 bases and the J gene end by 9 bases; junction bases not matched to a gene: 7. CDR3 amino acids: CASSQGLVVEQFF. The CDR3, as DNA: TGCGCCAGCAGCCAGGGACTAGTGGTTGAGCAGTTCTTC.

V gene TRBV19 combines with J gene TRBJ1-2; D call uncertain. Germline-derived CDR1 and CDR2 are LNHDA and SQIVND (reference sequence). The CDR3 totals 11 residues. V was clipped by 5 bases and J by 5 bases, with 6 bases between them. The CDR3 here is CASSDKYGYTF. The CDR3 DNA reads TGTGCCAGTAGTGACAAATATGGCTACACCTTC.

V is TRBV5-6 and J is TRBJ2-2; D may be TRBD1 (5 bases). Between the trimmed V and J ends, which lost 1 base and 1 base, there was a span of 8 bases. Germline V CDR1 and CDR2: SGHDT, YYEEEE. The CDR3 totals 15 residues. CDR3 coding DNA: TGTGCCAGCAGCTTGAGGACATTGAACACCGGGGAGCTGTTTTTT. It is translated as CASSLRTLNTGELFF.

This clone was counted a single time. The same CDR3 is also encoded by other DNA sequences in this sample. J is TRBJ2-1 and V is TRBV4-3; D not resolved. This CDR3 spans 15 amino acids. V lost 0 bases and J 0 bases, leaving 6 bases between the germline ends. Germline lookup yields CDR1 LGHNA and CDR2 YSLEER. DNA of the CDR3: TGCGCCAGCAGCCAAGAAGGCGGCTCCTACAATGAGCAGTTCTTC. Translating it yields CASSQEGGSYNEQFF.